The sequence of this T cell receptor beta chain was determined in a study of blood T cell repertoires in COVID-19. At the level of the study: From T cells, B-cell-depleted T cells, or PBMCs came the material, which was cDNA or gDNA.

Under the authors' procedure: Researchers report that nucleated cell counts were estimated from reference gene primer amplification. Produced via immunoSEQ multiplex PCR; TCRdb's table is partial and in-frame only. That table is the source of V, J and clone size, and D and trimming were worked out from the DNA. The sample has 60,000 to 70,000 clones, 86% seen once; the top ten hold over 1.1%. This CDR3 is 14 amino acids long. Losses at the gene ends were 6 bases for V and 13 bases for J; bases not matched to a gene: 15. The germline CDR1 and CDR2 sequences are SNHLY and FYNNEI. The specimen was peripheral blood. This chain links TRBV2 with TRBJ2-1, with 7 bases matching TRBD1. The origin of this receptor is a woman aged 55 to 70 with acute or convalescent COVID-19. The CDR3 coding sequence is TGTGCCAGCAGGAATAACCGAGGGGGCCCGACCCAGTTCTTC. This codes for CASRNNRGGPTQFF.